The text below deals with one T cell receptor beta chain. The V end was cut by 3 bases, the J end by 1 base, with 13 bases between. The germline CDR1 and CDR2 sequences are MDHEN and SYDVKM. CDR3 length: 17 amino acids. This entry is derived from a study of blood T cell repertoires in COVID-19. As processed by the authors: Reference gene primer amplification gave nucleated cell count estimates. The table came from immunoSEQ multiplex PCR; TCRdb's copy has only in-frame clones and leaves some out. That table gives V, J and clone size, and the DNA gave D and trimming. The sample contains 270,000 or so clones, just under 90% of which appear only once.

The chain couples TRBV28 to TRBJ2-6; D remains unclear. This clonotype originated in a woman in her twenties or thirties with COVID-19, enrolled during active disease. Material: peripheral blood. DNA of the CDR3: TGTGCCAGCAGTTTGAGGTTTTGGCGGTCTGGGGCCAACGTCCTGACTTTC. Translating it yields CASSLRFWRSGANVLTF.